These 22 T cell receptor beta chains share one sample of origin, sequenced in a study of early T cells in non-severe SARS-CoV-2 infection. TCRdb independently ran MiXCR on the 5' RACE reads; one entry per CDR3 protein. The table shows some 57,000 distinct CDR3 sequences, with roughly 12% occurring only once. The sequencing sample was made of whole blood. The receptors derive from an adult who was a healthcare worker with PCR-confirmed SARS-CoV-2 infection or an uninfected control (not recorded which).

There are many counts of this clonotype. At one end the junction does not follow the germline gene, possibly because of a read error. The V and J genes are TRBV2 and TRBJ2-1, with TRBD1 as a possible D gene (5 bases). CDR1 is SNHLY, CDR2 FYNNEI, per germline. CDR3 length: 14 amino acids. CDR3 residues: CASSREQGNVAVLF. The CDR3 nucleotides are TGTGCCAGCAGTAGAGAGCAGGGAAACGTAGCCGTACTCTTC.

This clonotype was observed many times. The rearrangement uses TRBV11-2 and TRBJ1-1; unclear D gene. The CDR3 extends over 11 amino acids. The germline gives CDR1 SGHAT, CDR2 FQNNGV. V shed 0 bases and J shed 7 bases, with 3 bases lying between them. CDR3 in amino acids: CASSLEDEAFF. The CDR3 DNA reads as TGTGCCAGCAGCTTAGAGGATGAAGCTTTCTTT. The full variable domain, its missing parts supplied by reference TRBV11-2 and TRBJ1-1, is EAGVAQSPRYKIIEKRQSVAFWCNPISGHATLYWYQQILGQGPKLLIQFQNNGVVDDSQLPKDRFSAERLKGVDSTLKIQPAKLEDSAVYLCASSLEDEAFFGQGTRLTVV.

This clonotype was counted only a few times. One end of the junction fails to match germline, which may point to a read error. The CDR3 region is CAIGDDRESPYEQYF. The CDR3 nucleotides are TGTGCCATCGGTGACGACAGGGAGTCCCCCTACGAGCAGTACTTC. The rearrangement uses TRBV10-3 and TRBJ2-7; TRBD1 matches 7 bases. The length of the CDR3 is 15 residues. The germline CDR1 and CDR2 sequences are ENHRY and SYGVKD.

This clonotype was detected many times. This sequence joins TRBV7-2 and TRBJ1-4; D is undetermined. The CDR3 totals 13 residues. Germline assignment: CDR1 SGHTA and CDR2 FQGNSA. The germline V and J ends were trimmed by 7 bases and 8 bases, with 14 bases remaining between them. The CDR3 sequence is CASNGGVGEKLFF. Written as DNA, the CDR3 is TGTGCCAGCAACGGCGGGGTGGGGGAAAAACTGTTTTTT.

This clonotype was picked up a small number of times. CDR3 nucleotide sequence: TGTGCCAGCAGCTTATATGGTTCCCGCGGGGGGTCCTACGAGCAGTACTTC. This gives the protein CASSLYGSRGGSYEQYF. The gene calls are TRBV7-2 and TRBJ2-7, with 8 positions matching TRBD2. This CDR3 is built from 17 residues. The V gene's germline CDR1 is SGHTA and CDR2 FQGNSA. V was pared by 2 bases and J by 1 base, with 10 bases of the junction left unmatched.

The J gene is TRBJ1-2, the V gene TRBV6-2 or TRBV6-3; TRBD1 might be the D (5 bases). The CDR3 contains 13 residues. Trimming pared 2 bases from V and 6 bases from J, leaving 10 bases between. Germline CDR1 is MNHEY and CDR2 is SVGEGT. The CDR3 is CASSYVAGNGYTF. In DNA, the CDR3 is TGTGCCAGCAGTTACGTGGCAGGGAATGGCTACACCTTC.

Ten or more counts support this clonotype. This chain uses TRBV7-3 with TRBJ2-2; possible D gene TRBD2, 5 bases. Germline lookup yields CDR1 SGHTA and CDR2 FQGTGA. CDR3 size: 15 residues. Trimming took off 2 bases at V and 0 bases at J, with 7 bases between the two ends. CDR3 amino acids: CASSLAGANTGELFF. The CDR3 nucleotides are TGTGCCAGCAGCTTAGCGGGCGCGAACACCGGGGAGCTGTTTTTT.

This clonotype was observed many times. This chain joins TRBV5-1 and TRBJ1-2; TRBD1 aligns across 11 bases. The CDR3 is made up of 14 amino acids. CDR1 SGHRS and CDR2 YFSETQ come from the germline V gene. With V trimmed by 4 bases and J by 3 bases, 2 bases remained unmatched. CDR3 in DNA: TGCGCCAGCAGCCCGGGACAGGGGGACTATGGCTACACCTTC. Amino acids: CASSPGQGDYGYTF.

This clonotype appeared a few times. The chain has TRBV7-6 and TRBJ2-1; D not certain. V was trimmed by 1 base and J by 8 bases, leaving 9 bases between them. The CDR3 spans 13 residues. The germline gives CDR1 SGHVS, CDR2 FNYEAQ. The CDR3 DNA follows: TGTGCCAGCAGCTTAGTAGATATGCATGAGCAGTTCTTC. Amino acids: CASSLVDMHEQFF.

This clonotype was recorded at least ten times. The chain carries TRBV7-8 and TRBJ1-4; TRBD1 agrees at 10 bases. The CDR3 sequence is 14 residues long. CDR1 is SGHVS and CDR2 is FQNEAQ in the germline V gene. Unmatched junction bases numbered 6, after V lost 6 bases and J lost 8 bases. CDR3 bases: TGTGCCAGCAGGCAAGACAGGGGGCGCGAAAAACTGTTTTTT. Translation gives CASRQDRGREKLFF.

In this sample, this clonotype turned up many times. The V call is TRBV4-1, the J call TRBJ1-5; 7 nucleotides match TRBD1. This CDR3 is 14 amino acids long. The germline CDR1 and CDR2 sequences are MGHRA and YSYEKL. J was trimmed by 5 bases and V by 1 base; bases with no gene match: 2. The CDR3 reads CASSQGGGHQPQHF. The CDR3 nucleotides read TGCGCCAGCAGCCAAGGAGGGGGCCATCAGCCCCAGCATTTT.

This clonotype came up a few times. V usage is TRBV29-1 and J usage is TRBJ2-1; D remains ambiguous. Trimming left V 3 bases short and J 9 bases short, with 9 bases between. CDR3 length equals 11 residues. Germline values: CDR1 SQVTM, CDR2 ANQGSEA. CDR3 nucleotide sequence: TGCAGCGTTGAGGTTCCGGGTGAGCAGTTCTTC. Residues: CSVEVPGEQFF.

This chain connects TRBV7-9 to TRBJ1-1; no definite D call. Trimming shortened V by 5 bases and J by 0 bases, and 19 bases separated the two germline ends. The CDR3 contains 17 residues. Germline CDR1 is SEHNR and CDR2 is FQNEAQ (reference sequence). The CDR3 DNA reads TGTGCCAGCAGCCACCCCAGCGTGTTTGAGGTGAACACTGAAGCTTTCTTT. The encoded protein is CASSHPSVFEVNTEAFF.

The table lists this clonotype with a few counts. The V and J genes are TRBV12-3 or TRBV12-4 and TRBJ2-1; D might be TRBD2 (5 bases). The CDR3 length is 12 residues. The ends were cut back, 6 bases at V and 8 bases at J, with 11 bases in the middle. CDR3 protein: CASRPPGDEQFF. In nucleotides, the CDR3 is TGTGCCAGCAGACCTCCCGGGGATGAGCAGTTCTTC.

This clonotype has ten or more counts. The gene calls are TRBV4-2 and TRBJ2-7; D unresolved. Trimming removed 4 bases from V and 3 bases from J, with 7 bases in between. The germline gives CDR1 LGHNA, CDR2 YNFKEQ. The CDR3 length is 12 residues. CDR3 nucleotide sequence: TGTGCCAGCAGCCTTTTTGGCTACGAGCAGTACTTC. It yields the protein CASSLFGYEQYF.

This clonotype was recorded many times. This chain joins TRBV6-5 and TRBJ2-6; 10 bases are shared with TRBD1. The CDR3 is 17 residues long. Unmatched junction bases numbered 6, after V lost 5 bases and J lost 2 bases. The germline V gene encodes CDR1 MNHEY and CDR2 SVGAGI. CDR3: CASSPGQGPPGANVLTF. The DNA of the CDR3 is TGTGCCAGCAGTCCGGGACAGGGGCCCCCTGGGGCCAACGTCCTGACTTTC.

This clonotype was recorded many times. J is TRBJ2-6 and V is TRBV4-2; TRBD1 agrees at 7 bases. The CDR3 is made up of 17 amino acids. CDR1 LGHNA and CDR2 YNFKEQ come from the germline V gene. V lost 4 bases and J lost 4; bases outside the gene matches: 10. CDR3 protein: CASSPGQEIRGANVLTF. In DNA form, the CDR3 reads TGTGCCAGCAGCCCCGGACAGGAGATACGCGGGGCCAACGTCCTGACTTTC.

This clonotype was detected a few times. This chain links TRBV11-3 with TRBJ2-3; D might be TRBD2 (5 bases). Per germline, CDR1 SGHNT and CDR2 YENEEA. V lost 5 bases and J lost 6, with 9 bases in between. The CDR3 covers 12 residues. The CDR3 loop is CASSIARDTQYF. The CDR3 DNA sequence: TGTGCCAGCAGCATAGCGAGGGATACGCAGTATTTT.

This clonotype was seen more than once but under ten times. The chain employs TRBV7-2 and TRBJ2-3; D is perhaps TRBD2 (7 bases). Germline CDR1 is SGHTA and CDR2 is FQGNSA. The CDR3 contains 15 residues. Trimming removed 1 base at V and 6 bases at J, with 14 bases between. Here the CDR3 reads CASSLGSGGKDTQYF. In nucleotides, the CDR3 is TGTGCCAGCAGCTTAGGGTCGGGGGGCAAGGATACGCAGTATTTT.

The chain combines TRBV4-2 with TRBJ2-2; TRBD2 agrees at 12 bases. With 0 bases clipped from V and 5 bases from J, the junction kept 10 bases outside the gene matches. The CDR3 contains 19 residues. Germline CDR1 LGHNA, CDR2 YNFKEQ. The CDR3 nucleotides are TGTGCCAGCAGCCAAGATTGGGCTAGCGGGAGGGTAGAGACCGGGGAGCTGTTTTTT. It yields the protein CASSQDWASGRVETGELFF.

V usage is TRBV20-1 and J usage is TRBJ2-7; D is uncertain. The CDR3 length is 12 residues. The germline CDR1 and CDR2 sequences are DFQATT and SNEGSKA (reference sequence). Trimming shortened V by 3 bases and J by 2 bases, and 8 bases separated the two germline ends. The CDR3: CSASTLTYEQYF. CDR3 bases: TGCAGTGCTAGTACTCTAACCTACGAGCAGTACTTC.

This clonotype was found many times. The chain has TRBV6-6 and TRBJ2-7; D may be TRBD2 (5 bases). This CDR3 is 14 amino acids long. Germline-derived CDR1 and CDR2 are MNHNY and SVGAGI (reference sequence). V lost 7 bases and J 3 bases, leaving 16 bases between the germline ends. CDR3 sequence: CASTPREGSYEQYF. Here the CDR3 DNA reads TGTGCCAGCACCCCGAGAGAAGGGAGCTACGAGCAGTACTTC.